One and the same sample provided the 6 T cell receptor beta chains below, sequenced in a study of T cell responses to AZD1222 COVID-19 vaccine. Assay: immunoSEQ multiplex PCR; the TCRdb copy retains only in-frame clones and omits some. The sample holds 150,000 to 250,000 clones, about 93% seen once. The specimen was peripheral blood, collected 28 days after the second AZD1222 dose. The receptors come from an adult who received the AZD1222 COVID-19 vaccine.

The chain links TRBV7-2 to TRBJ1-5, with D uncertain. The germline V gene encodes CDR1 SGHTA and CDR2 FQGNSA. This CDR3 contains 15 residues. V lost 1 base and J lost 6, with 13 bases in between. The CDR3 sequence is CASSLDEGNGQPQHF. CDR3 nucleotide sequence: TGTGCCAGCAGCTTAGATGAGGGTAATGGTCAGCCCCAGCATTTT.

This chain links TRBV6-5 with TRBJ2-5; D remains ambiguous. V gave up 0 bases and J gave up 5 bases, with 1 base separating them. CDR3 length: 11 residues. CDR1 MNHEY and CDR2 SVGAGI come from the germline V gene. The CDR3 loop reads CASSYSETQYF. The CDR3 coding sequence is TGTGCCAGCAGTTACTCTGAGACCCAGTACTTC.

The chain carries TRBV19 and TRBJ1-5, with D maybe TRBD1 (5 bases). Germline V gene sequence: CDR1 LNHDA, CDR2 SQIVND (reference sequence). CDR3 size: 14 residues. Trimming cost V 7 bases and J 4 bases, with 14 bases left between them. CDR3 in amino acids: CASISPGQNQPQHF. CDR3 DNA sequence: TGTGCCAGTATAAGTCCAGGGCAAAATCAGCCCCAGCATTTT.

This clone was recorded once. The chain has TRBV6-5 and TRBJ1-5; maybe TRBD1 (6 bases). Trimming shortened V by 6 bases and J by 5 bases, and 14 bases separated the two germline ends. The CDR3 has 14 amino acids. CDR1 is MNHEY, CDR2 SVGAGI, per germline. CDR3 residues: CASRGPGAHQPQHF. The CDR3 DNA reads as TGTGCCAGCAGGGGACCGGGGGCGCATCAGCCCCAGCATTTT.

This clone turned up a few times. V gene TRBV20-1 combines with J gene TRBJ1-1; no clear D. Per germline, CDR1 DFQATT and CDR2 SNEGSKA (reference sequence). There are 11 residues in the CDR3. V was trimmed by 5 bases and J by 5 bases, leaving 9 bases between them. This CDR3 reads CSASRGTEAFF. The CDR3 DNA reads TGCAGTGCTTCAAGAGGGACTGAAGCTTTCTTT.

The chain joins TRBV7-8 to TRBJ1-2; no clear D gene. This CDR3 has 14 residues. The V gene lost 1 base and the J gene lost 2 bases, with 8 bases spanning the gap. The germline CDR1 and CDR2 sequences are SGHVS and FQNEAQ. The CDR3 coding sequence is TGTGCCAGCAGCTTAGTCGGACGGAACTATGGCTACACCTTC. Amino acid sequence: CASSLVGRNYGYTF.